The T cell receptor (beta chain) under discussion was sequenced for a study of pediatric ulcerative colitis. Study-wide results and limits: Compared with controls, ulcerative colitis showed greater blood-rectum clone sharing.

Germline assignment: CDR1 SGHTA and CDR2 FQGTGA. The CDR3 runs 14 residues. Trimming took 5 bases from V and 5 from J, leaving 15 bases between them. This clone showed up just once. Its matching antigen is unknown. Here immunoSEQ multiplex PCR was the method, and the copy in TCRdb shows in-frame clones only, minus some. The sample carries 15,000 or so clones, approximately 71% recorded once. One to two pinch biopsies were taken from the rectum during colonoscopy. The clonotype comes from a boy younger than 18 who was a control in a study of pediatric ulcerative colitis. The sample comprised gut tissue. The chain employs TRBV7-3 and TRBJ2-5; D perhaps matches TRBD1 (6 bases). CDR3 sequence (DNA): TGTGCCAGCAGCCCCAGTAGACAGGACGAGACCCAGTACTTC. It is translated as CASSPSRQDETQYF.